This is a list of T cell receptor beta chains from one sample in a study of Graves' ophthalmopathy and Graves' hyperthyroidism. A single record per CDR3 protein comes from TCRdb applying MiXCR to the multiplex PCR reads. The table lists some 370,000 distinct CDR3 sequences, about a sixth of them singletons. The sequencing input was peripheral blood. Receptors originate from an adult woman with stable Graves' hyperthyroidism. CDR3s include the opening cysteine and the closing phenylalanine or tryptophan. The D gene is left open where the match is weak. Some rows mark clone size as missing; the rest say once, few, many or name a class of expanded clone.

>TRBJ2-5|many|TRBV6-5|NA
CASSPRSGGGETQYF
TGTGCCAGCAGCCCCCGTAGCGGAGGGGGGGAGACCCAGTACTTC
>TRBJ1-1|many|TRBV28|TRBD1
CASSLSILGGQGPENTEAFF
TGTGCCAGCAGTTTATCAATCTTGGGGGGACAGGGGCCCGAGAACACTGAAGCTTTCTTT
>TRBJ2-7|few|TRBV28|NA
CASGWAGERAYEQYF
TGTGCCAGCGGATGGGCCGGGGAGCGTGCCTACGAGCAGTACTTC
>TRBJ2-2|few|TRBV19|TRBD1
CANTFSYTGTGHGELFF
TGTGCCAACACATTTTCCTATACCGGGACAGGGCACGGGGAGCTGTTTTTT
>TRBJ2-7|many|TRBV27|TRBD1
CASRPNPGTGNGEQYF
TGTGCCAGCAGACCCAACCCCGGGACAGGGAATGGCGAGCAGTACTTC
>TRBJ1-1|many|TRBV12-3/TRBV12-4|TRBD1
CASSPPDLQGLRTEAFF
TGTGCCAGCAGTCCGCCCGATCTACAGGGGCTTCGCACTGAAGCTTTCTTT
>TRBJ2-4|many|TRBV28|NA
CASSQDPGSHENIQYF
TGTGCCAGCAGCCAGGATCCGGGGAGCCATGAAAACATTCAGTACTTC
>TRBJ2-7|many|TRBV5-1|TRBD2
CASSWSSGSSYEQYF
TGCGCCAGCAGCTGGTCTAGCGGGAGCTCCTACGAGCAGTACTTC
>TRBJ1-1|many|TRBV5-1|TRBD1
CASTSGTGASEAFF
TGCGCCAGCACCTCCGGGACAGGGGCGTCTGAAGCTTTCTTT
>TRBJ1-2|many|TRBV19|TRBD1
CASNPGTGGNRGYTF
TGTGCCAGTAACCCCGGGACAGGGGGAAATCGGGGCTACACCTTC
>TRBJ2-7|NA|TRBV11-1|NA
CASSLSGTYYEQYF
TGTGCCAGCAGCTTATCCGGGACTTACTACGAGCAGTACTTC
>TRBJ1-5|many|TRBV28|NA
CASSLITSGGQPQHF
TGTGCCAGCAGTTTAATTACTTCTGGGGGTCAGCCCCAGCATTTT
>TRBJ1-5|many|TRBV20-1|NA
CSARDLIGRYNQPQHF
TGCAGTGCTAGAGATCTAATAGGACGTTACAATCAGCCCCAGCATTTT
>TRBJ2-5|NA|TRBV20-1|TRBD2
CSARGTSGGETQYF
TGCAGTGCTAGAGGGACTAGCGGGGGAGAGACCCAGTACTTC
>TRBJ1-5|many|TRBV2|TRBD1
CASSPTGVGNQPQHF
TGTGCCAGCAGCCCTACAGGGGTTGGCAATCAGCCCCAGCATTTT
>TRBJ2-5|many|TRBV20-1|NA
CSARDLAGRETQYF
TGCAGTGCTAGAGATCTGGCAGGGCGAGAGACCCAGTACTTC
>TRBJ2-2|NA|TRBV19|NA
CASSIRGDGELFF
TGTGCCAGTAGTATTAGGGGGGACGGGGAGCTGTTTTTT
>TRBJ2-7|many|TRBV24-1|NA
CATSDGRQSYEQYF
TGTGCCACCAGTGATGGTCGGCAGTCCTACGAGCAGTACTTC
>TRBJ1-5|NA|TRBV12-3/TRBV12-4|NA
CASSLGGRYQPQHF
TGTGCCAGCAGTTTAGGGGGGCGGTACCAGCCCCAGCATTTT
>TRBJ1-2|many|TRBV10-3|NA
CAVSESFEGRSYGYTF
TGTGCCGTCAGTGAGTCGTTTGAGGGTCGTTCCTATGGCTACACCTTC